This T cell receptor beta chain was retrieved from a study of cytomegalovirus exposure and HLA in healthy donors listed by TCRdb under 2017. Regarding the complete study: An earlier analysis of several hundred of the donors reported more than 250 Gb of sequence data and 117 million unique TCR beta sequences from roughly 200 million T cells. Roughly 300 gigabases of sequencing data and 70 million to 100 million unique TCR sequences were included in an early release covering roughly 700 HLA-typed donors. Among the roughly 400 genotyped donors, around 81% belonged to the genetic ancestry cluster associated with self-reported Caucasian donors. The study was designed to test whether signatures of past pathogen exposure could be identified by cataloging public T cell receptors. The study used immunosequencing to profile the T cell repertoires of 670 or so subjects and linked those repertoires to cytomegalovirus serostatus. A separate validation cohort of about 110 different subjects was used in addition to the approximately 610-subject first cohort. High-throughput TCR immunosequencing, statistical association of individual TCRs with disease status, and machine learning were combined to predict cytomegalovirus infection status. A later analysis re-examined previously published TCR beta repertoires from hundreds of donors and added high-resolution HLA genotyping to investigate patterns of TCR occurrence. Rather than using new phenotypic data, the later analysis identified candidate immune exposures from TCR beta sequences and from how often those sequences occurred across donors. In an earlier analysis of 500 to 650 of the donors, high-throughput TCR beta sequencing was used to judge whether each TCR beta V gene segment behaved as functional or pseudogenic. Donor age, sex, ethnicity and CMV serostatus were compiled alongside the repertoire data. A later genetic analysis took genome-wide SNP genotypes for about three fifths of the 666 donors and used that subset as a discovery cohort. All discovery cohort repertoires had been generated using a single sequencing platform. Class I and class II HLA loci were covered by the typing at four-digit resolution. The number of typed donors differed by locus: roughly 620-640 for A, B, C, DRB1 and DQB1; 522 for DQA1; 606 for DPA1; and around 470 for DPB1. Several DR-DQ haplotypes were handled as single units for association and clustering because linkage in the cohort was strong. On average, around 230,000 unique TCR beta nucleotide sequences were sequenced per donor among 398 genotyped donors of the cohort, with 15% to 20% of those sequences being non-productive. What the authors observed across the whole study: According to a later analysis, most CMV-associated TCR beta chains appeared to be HLA-restricted, and the HLA associations seemed to be driven largely by CMV exposure. Sequencing depth was assumed to be roughly uniform across donors in the presence/absence analyses, though that assumption may not hold. The authors suggested that the approach could potentially be extended to other disease states and immunological phenotypes. In a later analysis, the rate of TCR association differed among HLA loci, with DRB1 alleles having the most associated TCRs and HLA-C alleles having the fewest. HLA typing was unavailable for some donors at each locus, so association tests used only the typed subset. Correlated functional status among segregating V segments might be attributable to linkage disequilibrium, but an unknown experimental factor could not be ruled out. In this cohort, only TCR beta chains were sequenced, and detectable features were limited by the absence of alpha or paired-chain data. Across donors, most TCR sequences were observed very rarely, whereas some public TCRs were present in many individuals. CMV serostatus was the only immune exposure information available for the cohort. The study listed 164 TCR beta chains as associated with cytomegalovirus. Compared with the approximately 600-donor mean, donors in an Asian-associated ancestry cluster had fewer N-insertions in productive TCRs, according to a later genetic analysis. According to a later analysis, parvovirus B19, influenza, CMV and Epstein-Barr virus appeared linked to several top co-occurrence clusters. The classifier was reported to diagnose cytomegalovirus status with high specificity and sensitivity in both the original cohort and the validation cohort. When HLA alleles, especially DR and DQ, strongly co-occurred, attributing TCR associations to individual alleles was difficult. An association between a missense DCLRE1C variant and V-gene and J-gene trimming of TCR beta chains was found in a later genetic analysis and replicated in an independent cohort. Because counts were too low, roughly 18 rarely observed V segments, including chromosome 9 orphons, were left out of the earlier analysis of roughly 600 of the donors. Some IMGT-functional V segments, including TRBV6-2 and TRBV6-3, could not be distinguished by the 87-base-pair reads and were therefore excluded. Compared with equally common non-associated chains, HLA-associated TCR beta chains in a later analysis were more clonally expanded and had lower generation probabilities. A cluster of highly shared sequence variants was judged likely to be a technical artifact of the sequencing pipeline. Broadly in line with IMGT annotations, most TCR beta V segments showed up in productive rearrangements about 90% or about 30% of the time in an earlier analysis of several hundred of the donors. A few of the identified cytomegalovirus-associated TCR beta chains were confirmed in vitro to be specific for cytomegalovirus antigens. Specific HLA alleles were associated with roughly 17,000 TCR beta sequences at a false discovery rate of 0.05 in a later analysis. A further reported finding was that TCR beta sequences accurately predicted the HLA-A and HLA-B alleles for most subjects in the first cohort.

As for this clone: The clone's antigen remains unknown. No per-base quality is available; no much larger clone lies one base away.

Library construction relied on the immunoSEQ multiplex PCR assay. A mixture of 60 forward primers for TCR Vbeta segments and 13 reverse primers for TCR Jbeta segments was used in the multiplex PCR. A multiplex PCR assay on genomic DNA amplified the CDR3 region of rearranged TCR beta genes. The Illumina HiSeq System was used to sequence the amplified TCR beta libraries as 87-base-pair reads. As for the original processing: Across the 670 or so repertoires, a later analysis counted roughly 84 million unique TCR beta chains, some 11 million of which were shared by at least two donors. A nearest-neighbor algorithm error-corrected the raw reads and collapsed the reads into unique sequences, merging closely related sequences to remove PCR and sequencing errors. Alignment of CDR3 sequences to IMGT reference sequences was used to assign V, D and J gene segments. For a sequence to be retained, a match of at least six nucleotides was required to both a V gene segment and a J gene segment. Rearrangements were called productive when the CDR3 lacked stop codons and stayed in frame with V and J; all others were non-productive. Following IMGT convention, CDR3 was defined as the stretch from the second conserved V-encoded cysteine to the conserved J-encoded phenylalanine. The earlier analysis of some 580 of the donors excluded any sequence lacking an unambiguous match to a single V gene segment. An earlier analysis of some 610 of the donors called V segments functional above 56.7% productive rearrangements and segregating when the between-donor standard deviation exceeded 5%. A statistical classification framework was built to diagnose cytomegalovirus status from the catalog of TCR beta chain sequences. V and J gene assignment, in a later analysis, came from comparing TCR nucleotide sequences with IMGT/GENE-DB human TR gene sequences. The TCRdist pipeline was used in a later analysis to assign CDR3 sequences and most-parsimonious VDJ recombination scenarios. In a later analysis, every TCR beta chain was defined by the combination of its CDR3 amino acid sequence and its V-gene family, and reads without a unique V-gene family were dropped. As a way to deal with suspected cross-contamination and a sequencing artifact, a later analysis dropped 592 nucleotide sequences that were highly shared and had low generation probability. For each public chain, a later analysis derived a clonal expansion index from normalized ranks of inferred template counts within each repertoire. A later analysis computed generation probabilities with a VDJ recombination model fitted to out-of-frame rearrangements, and checked the results against IGoR. In a later analysis, TCR-TCR, TCR-HLA and TCR-CMV co-occurrence was scored with hypergeometric tests, and a repertoire-size bias correction was applied to TCR pairs. False discovery rates were estimated in a later analysis by permuting HLA or CMV assignments 20 times. In a later analysis, co-occurring TCRs were grouped using DBSCAN, with TCRdist sequence similarity added in when clustering inside HLA-allele-positive subsets. Repertoires with fewer than 30,000 or more than 120,000 public chains, plus five repertoires with anomalous nucleotide sharing, were excluded from co-occurrence clustering. In its TCRdb copy, this immuneACCESS table keeps in-frame sequences only and misses some clones. Where compared with another copy, unresolved V genes explain less than half of these, and the others have no known cause. That table supplies the V and J calls and clone size; D and trimming were determined from the DNA. The sample table shows 100,000 to 150,000 clones, and about 70% are seen once. Around 13% of the sample comes from the top ten.

The cohort comprised 670 or so healthy bone marrow donors. At the time of sampling, all cohort members were nominally healthy, though unrecorded immune exposures were likely present. The donor was CMV seropositive and belonged to the group of 250 to 300 seropositive cohort members. A peripheral blood sample was provided by each donor, and peripheral blood mononuclear cells were used for TCR beta sequencing. The Qiagen DNeasy Blood Extraction Kit was used to extract genomic DNA from the blood cell samples. Via the germline V gene, CDR1 is SQVTM and CDR2 ANQGSEA. Taken from cysteine to phenylalanine, the CDR3 has 13 residues. CDR3 DNA only is kept here, 39 bases in frame from base 1. V is shortened by 4 bases, J by 8 bases, and the region joining them spans 15 bases.

The sequence was collected from a woman aged 55-75 years in good health and CMV-seropositive. The rearrangement combines TRBV29-1 with TRBJ2-1; the D gene lacks a confident call. The sample comprised PBMCs. This receptor carries the CDR3 CSVGWQAEHEQFF. The DNA reads as follows: TGCAGCGTTGGCTGGCAGGCAGAGCATGAGCAGTTCTTC.